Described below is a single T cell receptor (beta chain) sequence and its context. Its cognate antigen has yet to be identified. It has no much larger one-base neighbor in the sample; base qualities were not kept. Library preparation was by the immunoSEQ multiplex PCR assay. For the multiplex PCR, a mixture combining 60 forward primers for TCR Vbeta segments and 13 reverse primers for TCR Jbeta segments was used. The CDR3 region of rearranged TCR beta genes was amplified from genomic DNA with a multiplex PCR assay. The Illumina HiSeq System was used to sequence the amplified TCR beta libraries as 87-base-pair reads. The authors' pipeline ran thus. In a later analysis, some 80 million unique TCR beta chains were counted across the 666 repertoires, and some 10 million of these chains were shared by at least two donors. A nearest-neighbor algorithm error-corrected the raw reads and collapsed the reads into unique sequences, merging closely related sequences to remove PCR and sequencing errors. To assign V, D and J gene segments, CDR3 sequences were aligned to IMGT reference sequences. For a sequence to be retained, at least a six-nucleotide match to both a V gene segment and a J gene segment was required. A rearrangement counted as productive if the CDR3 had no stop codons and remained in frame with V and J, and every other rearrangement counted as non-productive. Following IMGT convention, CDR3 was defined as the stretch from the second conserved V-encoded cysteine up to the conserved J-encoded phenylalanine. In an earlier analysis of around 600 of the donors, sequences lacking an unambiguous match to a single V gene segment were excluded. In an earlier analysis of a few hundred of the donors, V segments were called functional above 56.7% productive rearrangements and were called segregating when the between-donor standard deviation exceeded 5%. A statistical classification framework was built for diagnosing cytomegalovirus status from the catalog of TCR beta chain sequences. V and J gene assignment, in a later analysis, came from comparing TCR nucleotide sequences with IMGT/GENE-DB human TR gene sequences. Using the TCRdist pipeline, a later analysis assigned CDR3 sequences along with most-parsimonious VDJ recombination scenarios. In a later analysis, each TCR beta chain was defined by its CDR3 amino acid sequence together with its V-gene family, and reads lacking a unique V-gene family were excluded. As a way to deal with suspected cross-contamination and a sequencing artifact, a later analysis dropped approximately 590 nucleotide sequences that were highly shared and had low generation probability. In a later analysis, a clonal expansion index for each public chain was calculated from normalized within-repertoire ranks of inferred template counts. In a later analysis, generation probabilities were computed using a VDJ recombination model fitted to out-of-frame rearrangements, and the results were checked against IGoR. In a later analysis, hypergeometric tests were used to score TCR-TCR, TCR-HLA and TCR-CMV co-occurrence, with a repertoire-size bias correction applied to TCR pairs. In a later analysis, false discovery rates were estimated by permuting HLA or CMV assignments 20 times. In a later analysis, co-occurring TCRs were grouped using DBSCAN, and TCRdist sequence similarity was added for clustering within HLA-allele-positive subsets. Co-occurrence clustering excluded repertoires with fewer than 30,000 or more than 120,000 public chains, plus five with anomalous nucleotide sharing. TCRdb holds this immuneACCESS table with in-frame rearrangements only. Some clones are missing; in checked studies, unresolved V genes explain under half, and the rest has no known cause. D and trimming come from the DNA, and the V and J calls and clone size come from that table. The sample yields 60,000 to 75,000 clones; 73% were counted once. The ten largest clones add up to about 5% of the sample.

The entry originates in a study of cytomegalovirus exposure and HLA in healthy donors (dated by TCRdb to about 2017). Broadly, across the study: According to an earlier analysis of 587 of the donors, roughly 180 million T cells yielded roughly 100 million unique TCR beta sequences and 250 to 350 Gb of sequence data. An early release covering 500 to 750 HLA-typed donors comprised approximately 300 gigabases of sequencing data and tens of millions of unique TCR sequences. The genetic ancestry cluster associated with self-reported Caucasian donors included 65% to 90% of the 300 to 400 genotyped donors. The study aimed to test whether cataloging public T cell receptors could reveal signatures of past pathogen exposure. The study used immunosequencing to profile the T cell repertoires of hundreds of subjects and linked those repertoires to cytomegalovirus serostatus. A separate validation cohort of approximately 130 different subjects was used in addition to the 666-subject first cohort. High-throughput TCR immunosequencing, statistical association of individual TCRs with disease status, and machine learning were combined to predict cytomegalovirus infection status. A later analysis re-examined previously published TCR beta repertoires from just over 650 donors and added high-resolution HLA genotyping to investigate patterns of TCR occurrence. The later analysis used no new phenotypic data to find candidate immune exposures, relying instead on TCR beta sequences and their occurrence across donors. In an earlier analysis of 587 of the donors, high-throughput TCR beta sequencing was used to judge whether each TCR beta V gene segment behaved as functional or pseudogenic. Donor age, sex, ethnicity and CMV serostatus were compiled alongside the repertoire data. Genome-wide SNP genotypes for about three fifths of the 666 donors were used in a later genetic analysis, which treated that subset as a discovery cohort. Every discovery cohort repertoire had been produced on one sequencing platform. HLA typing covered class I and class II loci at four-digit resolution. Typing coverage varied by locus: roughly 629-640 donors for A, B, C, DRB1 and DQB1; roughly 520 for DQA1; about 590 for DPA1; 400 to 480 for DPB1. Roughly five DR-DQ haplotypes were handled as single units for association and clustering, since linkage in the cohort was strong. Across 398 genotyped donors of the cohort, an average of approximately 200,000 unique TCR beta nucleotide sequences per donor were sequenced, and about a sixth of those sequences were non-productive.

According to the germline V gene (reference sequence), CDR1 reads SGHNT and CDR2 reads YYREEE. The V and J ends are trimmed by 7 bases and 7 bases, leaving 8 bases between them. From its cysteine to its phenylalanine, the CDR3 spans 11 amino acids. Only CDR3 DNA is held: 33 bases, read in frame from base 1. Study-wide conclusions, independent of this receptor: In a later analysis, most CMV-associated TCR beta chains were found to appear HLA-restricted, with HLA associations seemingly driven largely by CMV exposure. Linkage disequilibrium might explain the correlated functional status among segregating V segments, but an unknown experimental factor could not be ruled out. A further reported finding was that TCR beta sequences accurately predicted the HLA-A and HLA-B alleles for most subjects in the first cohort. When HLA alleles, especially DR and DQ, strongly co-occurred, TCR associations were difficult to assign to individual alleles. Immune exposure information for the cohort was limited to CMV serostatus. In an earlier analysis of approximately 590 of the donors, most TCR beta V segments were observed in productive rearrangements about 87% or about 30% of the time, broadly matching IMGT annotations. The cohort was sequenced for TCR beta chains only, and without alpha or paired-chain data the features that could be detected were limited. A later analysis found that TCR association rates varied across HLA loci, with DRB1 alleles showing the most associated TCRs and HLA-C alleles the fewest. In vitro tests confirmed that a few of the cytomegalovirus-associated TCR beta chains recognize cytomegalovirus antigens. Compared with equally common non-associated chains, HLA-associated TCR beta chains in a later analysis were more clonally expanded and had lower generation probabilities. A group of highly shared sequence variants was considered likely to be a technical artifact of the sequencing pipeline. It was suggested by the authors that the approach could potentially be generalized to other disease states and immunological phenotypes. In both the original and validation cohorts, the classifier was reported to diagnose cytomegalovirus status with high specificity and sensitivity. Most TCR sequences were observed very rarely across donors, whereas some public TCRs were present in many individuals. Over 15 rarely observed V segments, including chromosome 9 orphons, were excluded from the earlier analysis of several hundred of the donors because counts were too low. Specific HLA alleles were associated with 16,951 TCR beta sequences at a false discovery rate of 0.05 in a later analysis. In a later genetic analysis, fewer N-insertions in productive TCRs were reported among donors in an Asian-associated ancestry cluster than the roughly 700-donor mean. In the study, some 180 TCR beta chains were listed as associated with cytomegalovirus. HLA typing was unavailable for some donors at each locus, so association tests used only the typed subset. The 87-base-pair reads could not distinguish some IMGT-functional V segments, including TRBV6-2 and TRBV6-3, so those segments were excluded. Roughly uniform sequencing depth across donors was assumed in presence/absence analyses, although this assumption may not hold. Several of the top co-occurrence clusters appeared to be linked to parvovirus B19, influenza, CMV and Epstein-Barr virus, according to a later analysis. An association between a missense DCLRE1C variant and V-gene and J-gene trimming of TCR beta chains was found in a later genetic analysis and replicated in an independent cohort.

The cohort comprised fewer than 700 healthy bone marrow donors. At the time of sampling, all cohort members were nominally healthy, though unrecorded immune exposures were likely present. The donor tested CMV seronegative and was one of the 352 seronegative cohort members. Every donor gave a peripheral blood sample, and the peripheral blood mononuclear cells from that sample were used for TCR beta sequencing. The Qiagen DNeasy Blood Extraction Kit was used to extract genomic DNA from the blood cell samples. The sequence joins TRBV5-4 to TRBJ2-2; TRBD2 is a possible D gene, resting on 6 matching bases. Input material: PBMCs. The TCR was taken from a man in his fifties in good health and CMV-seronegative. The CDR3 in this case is CASLGGGELFF. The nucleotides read TGTGCCAGCTTGGGGGGCGGGGAGCTGTTTTTT.